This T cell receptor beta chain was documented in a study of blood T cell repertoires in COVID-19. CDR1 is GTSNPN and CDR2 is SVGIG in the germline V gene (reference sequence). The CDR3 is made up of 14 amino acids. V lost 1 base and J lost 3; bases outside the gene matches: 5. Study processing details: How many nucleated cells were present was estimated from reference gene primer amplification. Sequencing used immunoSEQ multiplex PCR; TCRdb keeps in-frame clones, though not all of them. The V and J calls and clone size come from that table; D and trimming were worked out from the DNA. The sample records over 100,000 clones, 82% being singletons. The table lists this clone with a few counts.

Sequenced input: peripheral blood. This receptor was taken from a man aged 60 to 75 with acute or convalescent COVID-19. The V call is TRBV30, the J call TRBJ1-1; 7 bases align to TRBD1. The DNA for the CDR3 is TGTGCCTGGAGTGGCAACAGGGGAGACACTGAAGCTTTCTTT. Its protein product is CAWSGNRGDTEAFF.